This TCR beta chain was sequenced for a study of blood T cell repertoires in COVID-19 (dated by TCRdb to about 2020). For the wider study: Collaborator samples came from the United States, Italy and Spain and covered acute and convalescent phases of COVID-19. The material from the prospective study consisted of cDNA or gDNA derived from T cells, B-cell-depleted T cells, or PBMCs. Deeply sampled blood TCRbeta repertoires from subjects exposed to, actively infected with, or recovered from COVID-19 were included in the dataset. The repertoires were released in a freely available public database intended as a resource for research on the immune response to SARS-CoV-2. The samples were drawn from two sources: the first 160 participants of the ongoing ImmuneRACE study, and 1,254 subjects contributed by 6 global collaborators. Nearly every sample came with metadata listing a de-identified subject ID, COVID-19 status, age in years and sex. Where HLA class I and class II types were available, the types were taken from metadata supplied by the sample provider, not from assay-based typing. Study-level results and caveats: Clinical and demographic metadata were provided uncurated, with the amount varying by source and participant.

The immunoSEQ Assay, a bias-controlled multiplex PCR, was used to amplify TCRbeta CDR3 regions from genomic DNA. For the original study's pipeline: Within the assay, amplification of reference gene primers was used to estimate how many nucleated cells each sample contained. To quantify the absolute abundance of each unique TCRbeta CDR3 rearrangement, sequence reads were collapsed and filtered. For each sample, productive Simpson clonality was calculated as the square root of Simpson's diversity index across productive rearrangements. Not all clones reach the TCRdb copy of this immuneACCESS table, which keeps in-frame sequences only. Checked studies attribute under half of the gap to unresolved V genes and leave the rest unexplained. D and trimming were read from the DNA, whereas the V and J calls and clone size are those reported in that table. In this sample the table shows 150,000 to 200,000 clones, 75% to 85% of which occur a single time. Around 10% of the sample is taken by the ten largest.

One collaborating source in Seattle enrolled patients while the patients were actively infected and followed the patients over time throughout the course of disease. Each collaborating institution followed its own protocols to collect whole blood in K2EDTA tubes. For TCRbeta analysis, collaborator samples were shipped as frozen whole blood, as isolated PBMCs, or as DNA extracted from either sample type. This clone was detected only once. The specificity of this receptor is unknown. Per-nucleotide qualities are absent, and no much larger clonotype sits a single base away. V loses 0 bases, J loses 3 bases, and the germline ends lie 6 bases apart. The CDR3 numbers 13 residues from cysteine through phenylalanine. The entry retains the CDR3 DNA only, 39 bases that are in frame from base 1. CDR1 and CDR2, looked up from the germline V gene (reference sequence), are SEHNR and FQNEAQ.

The sample was peripheral blood. This TCR derives from a woman in her forties with COVID-19, enrolled during active disease. This chain joins TRBV7-9 to TRBJ2-7; possibly the D gene is TRBD1, per 5 matching bases. CDR3 loop: CASSLAQGYEQYF. Read as DNA, the sequence is TGTGCCAGCAGCTTAGCGCAGGGCTACGAGCAGTACTTC.